Shown below are 14 T cell receptor beta chains from a single sample sequenced in a study of immune evolution from preneoplasia to lung adenocarcinoma. Produced via immunoSEQ multiplex PCR; TCRdb's table is partial and in-frame only. The sample has tens of thousands of clones; less than 80% are singletons. Sequenced sample: FFPE invasive lung adenocarcinoma tissue. The receptor source for this set is a person aged 55 to 75 with lung adenocarcinoma.

The J gene is TRBJ2-1, the V gene TRBV14, with 11 bases that match TRBD2. This CDR3 spans 17 amino acids. CDR1 is SGHDN and CDR2 is FVKESK in the germline V gene. Trimming removed 4 bases from V and 1 base from J; junction bases left unmatched: 6. CDR3 protein: CASSPLAGVSSYNEQFF. In nucleotides, the CDR3 is TGTGCCAGCAGCCCACTAGCGGGAGTAAGTTCCTACAATGAGCAGTTCTTC.

This chain connects TRBV7-6 to TRBJ2-5, with a weak D call TRBD1 (7 bases). The CDR3 totals 16 residues. Deletions cut 2 bases from V and 5 bases from J, with 18 bases between. Germline CDR1 reads SGHVS; CDR2 reads FNYEAQ. The CDR3 coding sequence is TGTGCCAGCAGCTTAAGCTTGGGGGCAGGGGGGGAGACCCAGTACTTC. This translates into CASSLSLGAGGETQYF.

The gene calls are TRBV18 and TRBJ1-2; D gene ambiguous. The CDR3 spans 14 residues. Trimming took 3 bases from V and 1 from J, leaving 9 bases between them. Germline assignment: CDR1 KGHSH and CDR2 LQKENI. The CDR3 region has the DNA TGTGCCAGCTCACCGGACCGAGATAACTATGGCTACACCTTC. It encodes CASSPDRDNYGYTF.

V and J are TRBV5-4 and TRBJ2-7; possibly TRBD1 for D (6 bases). Trimming shortened V by 4 bases and J by 4 bases, and 18 bases separated the two germline ends. This CDR3 has 15 amino acids. The germline V gene has CDR1 SGHNT and CDR2 YYREEE (reference sequence). CDR3 DNA: TGTGCCAGCAGCCCCGCCGGCAGGGGCCTGTACGAGCAGTACTTC. Translated: CASSPAGRGLYEQYF.

This clone is medium-sized (0.01 to 0.1%) by share. The chain couples TRBV28 to TRBJ1-5, with unresolved D. Germline CDR1 MDHEN, CDR2 SYDVKM. V gave up 3 bases and J gave up 9 bases, with 15 bases separating them. This CDR3 is 14 amino acids long. The CDR3 spells CASSLGLESWPQHF. The CDR3, as DNA: TGTGCCAGCAGTTTGGGCTTGGAATCATGGCCCCAGCATTTT.

The J gene is TRBJ1-3, the V gene TRBV19; no firm D call. This CDR3 is built from 14 residues. Germline V gives CDR1 LNHDA, CDR2 SQIVND (reference sequence). V lost 5 bases and J 0 bases, leaving 8 bases between the germline ends. CDR3 bases: TGTGCCAGTAGTCCACAGTACTCTGGAAACACCATATATTTT. Translating it yields CASSPQYSGNTIYF.

The gene calls are TRBV28 and TRBJ2-3; D call uncertain. CDR1 and CDR2 (germline): MDHEN, SYDVKM. The V gene lost 5 bases and the J gene lost 2 bases, with 5 bases spanning the gap. The CDR3 is 12 residues long. The CDR3 bases are TGTGCCAGCAGTATGAACACAGATACGCAGTATTTT. This translates into CASSMNTDTQYF.

The gene calls are TRBV27 and TRBJ2-7, with 7 bases identical to TRBD1. V shed 6 bases and J 5 bases; nucleotides not matched to a gene: 13. CDR3 length equals 15 residues. Germline loops: CDR1 MNHEY, CDR2 SMNVEV (reference sequence). The CDR3 loop is CASSRRQGPLHEQYF. The CDR3 nucleotides read TGTGCCAGCAGCCGACGACAGGGTCCTTTGCACGAGCAGTACTTC.

The chain has TRBV2 and TRBJ1-5; D is possibly TRBD1 (6 bases). Trimming pared 11 bases from V and 0 bases from J, leaving 11 bases between. This CDR3 contains 13 residues. Per the germline V gene, CDR1 is SNHLY and CDR2 is FYNNEI. CDR3 DNA sequence: TGTGCCCTACAGGGCGATAGCAATCAGCCCCAGCATTTT. It is translated as CALQGDSNQPQHF.

The V call is TRBV5-1, the J call TRBJ2-6; D unclear. The CDR3 is made up of 16 amino acids. Deletions cut 4 bases from V and 0 bases from J, with 11 bases between. The germline CDR1 and CDR2 sequences are SGHRS and YFSETQ. The CDR3 loop is CASSLGWGSGANVLTF. CDR3 bases: TGCGCCAGCAGCCTTGGGTGGGGCTCTGGGGCCAACGTCCTGACTTTC.

Notes on this clone: This sample also contains other DNA sequences that code for the same CDR3. The chain has TRBV11-2 and TRBJ2-7; D is undetermined. CDR1 and CDR2 from the germline V gene are SGHAT and FQNNGV. This CDR3 contains 14 residues. Trimming took 1 base from V and 1 from J, leaving 8 bases between them. As DNA, the CDR3 is TGTGCCAGCAGCTTAGGCTTTTCGTCCTACGAGCAGTACTTC. Encoded protein: CASSLGFSSYEQYF.

J is TRBJ2-7 and V is TRBV29-1, with TRBD1 matching over 10 bases. The CDR3 is 13 residues long. J gave up 2 bases and V 7 bases, and 5 bases lay outside the gene matches. The germline V gene encodes CDR1 SQVTM and CDR2 ANQGSEA. The CDR3 DNA reads as TGCAGCGCTCGGACAGGGGGTACCTACGAGCAGTACTTC. Translating gives CSARTGGTYEQYF.

The chain combines TRBV28 with TRBJ1-5, with 7 bases identical to TRBD1. Germline CDR1 reads MDHEN; CDR2 reads SYDVKM. The CDR3 contains 16 residues. The ends lost 7 bases at V and 2 bases at J; junction bases unmatched: 11. In DNA form, the CDR3 reads TGTGCCAGCAACGATGAGAGGGGGCTGGGCAATCAGCCCCAGCATTTT. It translates to CASNDERGLGNQPQHF. Filled out from reference TRBV28 and TRBJ1-5, the complete variable domain reads DVKVTQSSRYLVKRTGEKVFLECVQDMDHENMFWYRQDPGLGLRLIYFSYDVKMKEKGDIPEGYSVSREKKERFSLILESASTNQTSMYLCASNDERGLGNQPQHFGDGTRLSIL.

The gene calls are TRBV7-9 and TRBJ2-1; D remains unclear. The CDR3 runs 11 residues. Per the germline V gene, CDR1 is SEHNR and CDR2 is FQNEAQ (reference sequence). With 4 bases removed from V and 6 bases from J, the gap between germline ends came to 4 bases. The CDR3 nucleotides read TGTGCCAGCAGCTCCCCCAATGAGCAGTTCTTC. This translates into CASSSPNEQFF. The variable domain in full, completed from reference TRBV7-9 and TRBJ2-1, reads DTGVSQNPRHKITKRGQNVTFRCDPISEHNRLYWYRQTLGQGPEFLTYFQNEAQLEKSRLLSDRFSAERPKGSFSTLEIQRTEQGDSAMYLCASSSPNEQFFGPGTRLTVL.